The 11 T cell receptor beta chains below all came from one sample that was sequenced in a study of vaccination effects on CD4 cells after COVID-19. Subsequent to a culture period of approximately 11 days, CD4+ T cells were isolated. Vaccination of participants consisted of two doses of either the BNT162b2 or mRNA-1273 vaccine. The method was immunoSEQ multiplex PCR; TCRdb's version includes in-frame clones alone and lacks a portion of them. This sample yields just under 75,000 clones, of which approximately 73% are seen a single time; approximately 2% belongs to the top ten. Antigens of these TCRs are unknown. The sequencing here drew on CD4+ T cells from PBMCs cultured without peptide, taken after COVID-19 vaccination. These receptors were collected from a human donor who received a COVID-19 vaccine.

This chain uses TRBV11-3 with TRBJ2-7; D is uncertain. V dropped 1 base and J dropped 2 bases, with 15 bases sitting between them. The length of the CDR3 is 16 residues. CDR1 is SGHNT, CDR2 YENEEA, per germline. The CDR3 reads CASSLVPPRITYEQYV. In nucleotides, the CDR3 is TGTGCCAGCAGCTTAGTACCCCCGAGAATAACCTACGAGCAGTACGTC.

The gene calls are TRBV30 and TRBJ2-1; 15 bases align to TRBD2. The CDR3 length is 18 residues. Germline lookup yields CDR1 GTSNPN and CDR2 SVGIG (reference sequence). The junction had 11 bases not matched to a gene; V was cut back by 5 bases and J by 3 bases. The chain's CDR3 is CAWAGLAGGTGGYNEQFF. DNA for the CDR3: TGTGCCTGGGCGGGACTAGCGGGGGGAACAGGTGGCTACAATGAGCAGTTCTTC.

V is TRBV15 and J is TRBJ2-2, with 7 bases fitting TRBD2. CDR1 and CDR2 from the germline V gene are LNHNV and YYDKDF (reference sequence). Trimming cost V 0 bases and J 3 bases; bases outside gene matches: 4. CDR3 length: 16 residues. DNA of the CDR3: TGTGCCACCAGCAGAGACGTGGGGGGGGACACCGGGGAGCTGTTTTTT. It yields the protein CATSRDVGGDTGELFF.

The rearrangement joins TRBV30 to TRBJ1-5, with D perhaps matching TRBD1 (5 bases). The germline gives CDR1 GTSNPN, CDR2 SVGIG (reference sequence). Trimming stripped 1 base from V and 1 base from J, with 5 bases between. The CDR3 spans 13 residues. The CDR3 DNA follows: TGTGCCTGGAGTGGGGGGAGCAATCAGCCCCAGCATTTT. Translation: CAWSGGSNQPQHF.

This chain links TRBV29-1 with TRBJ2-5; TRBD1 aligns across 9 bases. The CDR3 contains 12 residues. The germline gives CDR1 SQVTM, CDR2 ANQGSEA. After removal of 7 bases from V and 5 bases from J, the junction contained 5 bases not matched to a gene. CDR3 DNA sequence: TGCAGCGGCACAGGGGGCTCCGAGACCCAGTACTTC. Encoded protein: CSGTGGSETQYF.

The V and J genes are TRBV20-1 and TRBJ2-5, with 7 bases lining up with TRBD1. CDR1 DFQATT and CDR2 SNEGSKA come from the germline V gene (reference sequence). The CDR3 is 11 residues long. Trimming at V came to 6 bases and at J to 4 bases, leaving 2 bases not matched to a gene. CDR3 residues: CSANRGETQYF. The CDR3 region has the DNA TGCAGTGCAAACAGGGGAGAGACCCAGTACTTC.

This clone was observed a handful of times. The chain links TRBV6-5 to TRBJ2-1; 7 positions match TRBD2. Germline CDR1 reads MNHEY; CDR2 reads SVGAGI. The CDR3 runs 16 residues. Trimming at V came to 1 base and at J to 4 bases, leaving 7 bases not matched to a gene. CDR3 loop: CASSYWTGGSYNEQFF. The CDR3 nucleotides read TGTGCCAGCAGTTACTGGACGGGGGGATCATACAATGAGCAGTTCTTC.

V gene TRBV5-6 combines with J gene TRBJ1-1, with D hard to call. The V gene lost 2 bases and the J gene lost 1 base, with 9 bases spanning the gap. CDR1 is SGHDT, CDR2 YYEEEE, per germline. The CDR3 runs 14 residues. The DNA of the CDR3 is TGTGCCAGCAGCTTAGGGCAAACGAACACTGAAGCTTTCTTT. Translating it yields CASSLGQTNTEAFF.

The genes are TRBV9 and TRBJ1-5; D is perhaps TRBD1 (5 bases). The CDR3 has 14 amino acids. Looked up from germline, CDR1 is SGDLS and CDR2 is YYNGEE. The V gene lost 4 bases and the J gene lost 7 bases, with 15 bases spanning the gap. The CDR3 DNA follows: TGTGCCAGCAGCCTCTACGGGGGGGGGCAGCCCCAGCATTTT. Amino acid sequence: CASSLYGGGQPQHF. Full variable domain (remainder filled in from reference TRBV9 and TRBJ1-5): DSGVTQTPKHLITATGQRVTLRCSPRSGDLSVYWYQQSLDQGLQFLIQYYNGEERAKGNILERFSAQQFPDLHSELNLSSLELGDSALYFCASSLYGGGQPQHFGDGTRLSIL.

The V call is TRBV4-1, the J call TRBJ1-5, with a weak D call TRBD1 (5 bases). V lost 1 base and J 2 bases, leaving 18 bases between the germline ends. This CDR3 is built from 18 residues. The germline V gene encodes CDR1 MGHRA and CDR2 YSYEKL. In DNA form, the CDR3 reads TGCGCCAGCAGCCAAGGGCAATCGGGGGTCCGTGGCAATCAGCCCCAGCATTTT. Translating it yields CASSQGQSGVRGNQPQHF.

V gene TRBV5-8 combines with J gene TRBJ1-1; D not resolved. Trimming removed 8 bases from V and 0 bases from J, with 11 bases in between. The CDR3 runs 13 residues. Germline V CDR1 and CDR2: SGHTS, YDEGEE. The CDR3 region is CASPSDLNTEAFF. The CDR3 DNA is TGTGCCAGTCCTAGCGATTTGAACACTGAAGCTTTCTTT.